This T cell receptor (beta chain) is drawn from a study of blood T cell repertoires in COVID-19 (TCRdb year 2020). Study-level background: Collaborator samples came from the United States, Italy and Spain and covered acute and convalescent phases of COVID-19. The material from the prospective study consisted of cDNA or gDNA derived from T cells, B-cell-depleted T cells, or PBMCs. Deeply sampled blood TCRbeta repertoires from subjects exposed to, actively infected with, or recovered from COVID-19 were included in the dataset. The repertoires were released in a freely available public database meant as a resource for research on the immune response to SARS-CoV-2. Samples came from the ongoing ImmuneRACE study (first 160 participants) plus 1,254 subjects from 6 global collaborators. Sample metadata almost always included a de-identified subject ID, COVID-19 status, age in years and sex. Where available, HLA class I and class II types were obtained from metadata supplied by the sample provider rather than from assay-based typing. Findings and caveats that apply to the study as a whole: The amount of clinical and demographic metadata varied by source and participant and was provided uncurated.

Whole blood was collected in K2EDTA tubes by collaborating institutions according to the institutions' own protocols. For TCRbeta analysis, collaborators shipped samples in one of three forms: frozen whole blood, isolated PBMCs, or DNA extracted from either of those sample types. As concerns this clone: No cognate antigen has been identified for it. Per-base qualities were not stored, and no clone one base away is much larger.

TCRbeta CDR3 regions were amplified from genomic DNA using the immunoSEQ Assay, a bias-controlled multiplex PCR. The source study handled its data this way. The number of nucleated cells in each sample was estimated by amplification of reference gene primers within the assay. To quantify the absolute abundance of each unique TCRbeta CDR3 rearrangement, sequence reads were collapsed and filtered. For each sample, productive Simpson clonality was calculated by taking the square root of Simpson's diversity index across productive rearrangements. Drawn from immuneACCESS, this table holds only the in-frame rearrangements with V and J called that TCRdb kept. Clones are partly lost; checked studies trace under half to an unresolved V gene and leave the rest unexplained. For V, J and clone size, that table is used; D and trimming come from the DNA. The sample profile shows 90,000 to 100,000 clones; approximately 90% of them were found once. The biggest ten clones account for approximately 5.1% of the sample.

This TCR came from a man aged 50-59 years with acute or convalescent COVID-19. Sequencing was carried out using peripheral blood.

The CDR3 protein: CAIRPAGAPLHF. DNA sequence: TGTGCCATCAGACCCGCAGGGGCACCCCTCCACTTT. The V and J segments used are TRBV10-3 and TRBJ1-6; the D gene is perhaps TRBD1, from 6 matching bases. CDR1 and CDR2 (ENHRY, SYGVKD) derive from the germline V gene. V is clipped by 6 bases and J by 11 bases, and the sequence between their germline boundaries is 11 bases long. The CDR3 starts with the cysteine, ends with the phenylalanine, and has 12 residues. Just CDR3 DNA is preserved here, 36 bases in frame from base 1.